This T cell receptor (beta chain) appears in the sequencing data of a study of blood T cell repertoires in COVID-19 (dated by TCRdb to 2020 to 2021). At the level of the whole study: Samples from collaborators originated in the United States, Italy and Spain and spanned both the acute and convalescent phases of COVID-19. Subjects who had been exposed to COVID-19, were actively infected with it, or had recovered from it provided the deeply sampled blood TCRbeta repertoires that made up the dataset. Where HLA class I and class II types were available, the types were taken from metadata supplied by the sample provider, not from assay-based typing. The material from the prospective study consisted of cDNA or gDNA derived from T cells, B-cell-depleted T cells, or PBMCs. A freely available public database, intended as a resource for researchers studying the immune response to SARS-CoV-2, is where the repertoires were released. Nearly every sample came with metadata listing a de-identified subject ID, COVID-19 status, age in years and sex. Samples came from the ongoing ImmuneRACE study (first 160 participants) plus 1,254 subjects from 6 global collaborators. Summary of the overall study and its limitations: The quantity of clinical and demographic metadata differed by source and by participant and was supplied without curation.

At the junction V is shortened by 5 bases and J by 3 bases, with 11 bases in between. CDR1 and CDR2 were assigned from the germline V gene as SGHRS and YFSETQ. The CDR3 holds 13 amino acids from the cysteine to the phenylalanine. The CDR3 DNA has 39 bases and is translated from base 1. TCRbeta CDR3 regions were amplified from genomic DNA by means of the immunoSEQ Assay, a bias-controlled multiplex PCR. The authors processed their data as follows. Nucleated cell counts per sample were estimated from amplification of reference gene primers within the assay. Sequence reads were collapsed and filtered to measure the absolute abundance of every unique TCRbeta CDR3 rearrangement. For each sample, productive Simpson clonality was calculated as the square root of Simpson's diversity index across productive rearrangements. TCRdb took over this immuneACCESS table, retaining in-frame rearrangements with V and J assigned. Such tables are incomplete; in checked studies, under half of the missing clones stem from an unresolved V gene, and the remainder is unexplained. V and J calls and clone size follow that table, whereas D and trimming were derived from the DNA. This sample is represented by over 70,000 clones; 80% to 95% of them were singletons. Roughly 2.6% of the sample comes from the top ten.

Points on this clone: Its antigen is still unknown. Per-nucleotide qualities are absent, and no much larger clonotype sits a single base away.

One collaborating source in Seattle enrolled patients during active infection and followed them longitudinally through the course of disease. Collaborating institutions collected whole blood in K2EDTA tubes following their own protocols. For TCRbeta analysis, collaborator samples were shipped as frozen whole blood, as isolated PBMCs, or as DNA extracted from either sample type. The sequencing sample was made of peripheral blood. This clonotype originated in a man aged 45-60 years with COVID-19, enrolled during active disease. Rearrangement joined TRBV5-1 to TRBJ1-1; TRBD1 is possibly the D segment (5 matching bases). The DNA is as follows: TGCGCCAGCAGGGAGATGACAGACACTGAAGCTTTCTTT. It translates to CASREMTDTEAFF.